This TCR beta chain was profiled in a study of OX40 agonist ivuxolimab in advanced cancers. Across the whole study: Males comprised approximately 81% of the group, whose mean age was 60 years (range 23 to 79). Having had anti-PD-1, anti-PD-L1 or anti-CTLA-4 therapy before was allowed, and over 35% had some. Partial response was recorded in three patients: one hepatocellular carcinoma and two cutaneous melanoma cases.

Sequencing was performed with immunoSEQ multiplex PCR; in TCRdb, only in-frame clones are kept and a portion is missing. The profile shows about 53,000 clones, 80% to 90% of them singletons. V gave up 3 bases and J gave up 1 base, with 13 bases separating them. The CDR3 has 16 residues. Germline assignment: CDR1 SGHTA and CDR2 FQGTGA. The chain combines TRBV7-3 with TRBJ1-5; possibly TRBD1 for D (5 bases). The material sequenced was CD4+ or CD8+ T cells sorted from blood, taken in a trial of the OX40 agonist ivuxolimab. This TCR was recovered from an adult with an advanced solid tumor such as melanoma, head and neck, liver or kidney cancer. The CDR3 region is CASSFYGARSNQPQHF. The DNA of the CDR3 is TGTGCCAGCAGCTTTTACGGGGCGCGGAGCAATCAGCCCCAGCATTTT.